These 20 T cell receptor beta chains were all obtained from the same sample, sequenced in a study of blood T cell repertoires in COVID-19. Clones were read by immunoSEQ multiplex PCR, and TCRdb kept only the in-frame ones, dropping some. The sample carries about 74,000 clones, about 88% recorded once. The sequenced sample was peripheral blood. The source of these receptors is a man aged 50 or older with acute or convalescent COVID-19.

The CDR3 protein is CASSLTSQDYGYTF. Written as DNA, the CDR3 is TGTGCCAGCAGCTTAACCTCGCAGGACTATGGCTACACCTTC. The chain carries TRBV7-6 and TRBJ1-2, with no clear D. The V end was cut by 2 bases, the J end by 3 bases, with 10 bases between. Germline V gives CDR1 SGHVS, CDR2 FNYEAQ. This CDR3 region has 14 residues.

The chain links TRBV18 to TRBJ2-3; 7 positions match TRBD1. The CDR3 is 16 residues long. Germline assignment: CDR1 KGHSH and CDR2 LQKENI. Unmatched junction bases numbered 4, after V lost 1 base and J lost 0 bases. The CDR3 DNA is TGTGCCAGCTCACCACGACAGGGCCCTAGCACAGATACGCAGTATTTT. Translated, it gives CASSPRQGPSTDTQYF. The complete variable domain, with remaining parts taken from reference TRBV18 and TRBJ2-3, reads NAGVMQNPRHLVRRRGQEARLRCSPMKGHSHVYWYRQLPEEGLKFMVYLQKENIIDESGMPKERFSAEFPKEGPSILRIQQVVRGDSAAYFCASSPRQGPSTDTQYFGPGTRLTVL.

In its sample, this clone was seen once. The chain carries TRBV7-2 and TRBJ2-3, with 11 positions matching TRBD2. With 5 bases clipped from V and 6 bases from J, the junction kept 7 bases outside the gene matches. CDR3 length equals 15 residues. From germline, CDR1 is SGHTA and CDR2 FQGNSA. CDR3 amino acids: CASSPLAGGLDTQYF. The CDR3 nucleotides read TGTGCCAGCAGCCCCCTAGCGGGGGGCTTGGATACGCAGTATTTT.

This clone was observed a few times. This chain uses TRBV21-1 with TRBJ1-5. TRBV21-1 is recorded as a pseudogene. The CDR3 runs 14 residues. This chain's CDR3 is CASSKVAGVQPQHF. The CDR3 DNA sequence: TGTGCCAGCAGCAAAGTTGCGGGAGTTCAGCCCCAGCATTTT.

CDR3 nucleotide sequence: TGTGCCAGCAGTTTTCGCTCTGGAAACACCATATATTTT. This gives the protein CASSFRSGNTIYF. This rearrangement joins TRBV27 to TRBJ1-3; no reliable D call. V was cut by 3 bases and J by 0 bases, with 3 bases left in between. Germline V CDR1 and CDR2: MNHEY, SMNVEV (reference sequence). The CDR3 has 13 amino acids.

The chain is built from TRBV29-1 and TRBJ2-3, with a weak D call TRBD2 (7 bases). V was clipped by 0 bases and J by 8 bases, with 15 bases between them. The germline V gene has CDR1 SQVTM and CDR2 ANQGSEA. The CDR3 contains 14 residues. CDR3 coding DNA: TGCAGCGTTGAAGATGGGGGGGCCCGGGCTACGCAGTATTTT. Translated, it gives CSVEDGGARATQYF.

This chain connects TRBV10-3 to TRBJ2-3; TRBD2 matches 10 bases. V lost 3 bases to trimming and J lost 0 bases; unmatched junction nucleotides: 0. This CDR3 has 15 residues. Germline V gene data show CDR1 as ENHRY and CDR2 as SYGVKD. DNA of the CDR3: TGTGCCATCAGTGAACTAGCGGGAAGCACAGATACGCAGTATTTT. It codes for CAISELAGSTDTQYF.

V and J are TRBV28 and TRBJ1-2; maybe TRBD1 (6 bases). CDR3 size: 12 residues. From germline, CDR1 is MDHEN and CDR2 SYDVKM. Trimming cost V 5 bases and J 7 bases, with 11 bases left between them. CDR3 in amino acids: CASSPWTVGYTF. The DNA of the CDR3 is TGTGCCAGCAGTCCCTGGACAGTTGGCTACACCTTC.

The rearrangement joins TRBV6-2 or TRBV6-3 to TRBJ1-1; TRBD1 aligns across 7 bases. The V gene end was trimmed by 1 base and the J gene end by 5 bases; junction bases not matched to a gene: 19. CDR3 size: 19 residues. CDR1 is MNHEY and CDR2 is SVGEGT in the germline V gene. DNA for the CDR3: TGTGCCAGCAGTTACTACAGAACCCAGACCACAGGGGAAAAAACTGAAGCTTTCTTT. Its protein product is CASSYYRTQTTGEKTEAFF.

The V and J genes are TRBV7-9 and TRBJ2-7; 8 positions match TRBD2. The CDR3 loop spans 17 amino acids. Germline V gene data show CDR1 as SEHNR and CDR2 as FQNEAQ (reference sequence). Trimming removed 5 bases from V and 6 bases from J; junction bases left unmatched: 18. Written as DNA, the CDR3 is TGTGCCAGCAGCCCAACCCTAGTAGGGACTAGACGCGTCGAGCAGTACTTC. The encoded protein is CASSPTLVGTRRVEQYF.

J is TRBJ2-7 and V is TRBV7-9; 7 nucleotides match TRBD2. The CDR3 contains 16 residues. J gave up 1 base and V 1 base, and 7 bases lay outside the gene matches. Germline V gene lookup returns CDR1 SEHNR and CDR2 FQNEAQ (reference sequence). CDR3 nucleotide sequence: TGTGCCAGCAGCTTAGACCTTGCGGGGGTTTCCTACGAGCAGTACGTC. It translates to CASSLDLAGVSYEQYV.

The chain carries TRBV18 and TRBJ2-7; 8 bases match TRBD2. With 3 bases clipped from V and 1 base from J, the junction kept 8 bases outside the gene matches. CDR3 size: 16 residues. CDR1 is KGHSH and CDR2 is LQKENI in the germline V gene. In DNA form, the CDR3 reads TGTGCCAGCTCACCGCAGTCGGGGGGGTGGTCCTACGAGCAGTACTTC. It codes for CASSPQSGGWSYEQYF.

As to this clone: Other DNA sequences of this sample code for an identical CDR3. The chain couples TRBV5-5 to TRBJ2-3; 10 bases fit TRBD2. Germline CDR1 reads SGHKS; CDR2 reads YYEKEE (reference sequence). The V segment lost 1 base and the J segment 5 bases; nucleotides outside the gene matches: 7. The CDR3 length is 16 residues. The CDR3 nucleotides are TGTGCCAGCAGCTTGTTCGTCCTAGCGGGGGTAGATACGCAGTATTTT. Translation: CASSLFVLAGVDTQYF.

The rearrangement uses TRBV5-4 and TRBJ2-1; TRBD1 matches at 7 bases. Germline V gives CDR1 SGHNT, CDR2 YYREEE (reference sequence). This CDR3 contains 16 residues. The V gene end was trimmed by 4 bases and the J gene end by 3 bases; junction bases not matched to a gene: 10. CDR3 loop: CASSKTGTAIYNEQFF. CDR3 nucleotide sequence: TGTGCCAGCAGCAAGACCGGGACAGCAATCTACAATGAGCAGTTCTTC.

The rearrangement joins TRBV5-1 to TRBJ1-2, with D perhaps matching TRBD1 (5 bases). V was clipped by 0 bases and J by 4 bases, with 13 bases between them. CDR3 length equals 15 residues. Germline V gene sequence: CDR1 SGHRS, CDR2 YFSETQ. The CDR3 loop is CASSLGPGLGYGYTF. CDR3 nucleotide sequence: TGCGCCAGCAGCTTGGGCCCAGGGTTAGGCTATGGCTACACCTTC.

This chain uses TRBV10-3 with TRBJ2-2; 8 bases are shared with TRBD1. There are 14 residues in the CDR3. J lost 3 bases, V lost 7 bases, and 4 bases had no gene match. Germline V lookup: CDR1 ENHRY, CDR2 SYGVKD. CDR3 in DNA: TGTGCCATCAAGGGACAGGCGCACACCGGGGAGCTGTTTTTT. Protein product: CAIKGQAHTGELFF.

CDR3 sequence (DNA): TGTGCCAGCAGATCCAGGGTTTTTGGCAATCAGCCCCAGCATTTT. It codes for CASRSRVFGNQPQHF. V is TRBV2 and J is TRBJ1-5; D may be TRBD1 (5 bases). The CDR3 length is 15 residues. Trimming pared 6 bases from V and 2 bases from J, leaving 14 bases between. CDR1 is SNHLY and CDR2 is FYNNEI in the germline V gene.

In regard to this clone: The same CDR3 is also encoded by other DNA sequences in this sample. The V and J genes are TRBV4-3 and TRBJ1-4, with a tentative D call TRBD1 (5 bases). The CDR3 length is 15 residues. Germline CDR1 is LGHNA and CDR2 is YSLEER. With 0 bases removed from V and 2 bases from J, the gap between germline ends came to 7 bases. The CDR3 coding sequence is TGCGCCAGCAGCCAAGAAGGGGTTACTAATGAAAAACTGTTTTTT. Its translation is CASSQEGVTNEKLFF.

V gene TRBV19 combines with J gene TRBJ1-2; D remains ambiguous. V was trimmed by 4 bases and J by 3 bases, leaving 6 bases between them. This CDR3 comprises 12 residues. The germline V gene has CDR1 LNHDA and CDR2 SQIVND (reference sequence). The CDR3 loop reads CASSRSDYGYTF. The CDR3 DNA reads TGTGCCAGTAGTAGGAGTGACTATGGCTACACCTTC. Full variable domain (rest looked up from reference TRBV19 and TRBJ1-2): DGGITQSPKYLFRKEGQNVTLSCEQNLNHDAMYWYRQDPGQGLRLIYYSQIVNDFQKGDIAEGYSVSREKKESFPLTVTSAQKNPTAFYLCASSRSDYGYTFGSGTRLTVV.

This chain uses TRBV27 with TRBJ2-1; D may be TRBD1 (6 bases). This CDR3 region has 13 residues. Germline V lookup: CDR1 MNHEY, CDR2 SMNVEV (reference sequence). The V end was cut by 7 bases, the J end by 6 bases, with 13 bases between. The CDR3 reads CASTTDRINEQFF. For the CDR3, the DNA is TGTGCCAGCACCACGGACAGAATCAATGAGCAGTTCTTC.